This is a list of T cell receptor beta chains from one sample in a study of blood T cell repertoires in COVID-19. Profiling relied on immunoSEQ multiplex PCR, and the TCRdb table lists in-frame clones only, not all of them. The sample contains about 230,000 clones, approximately 84% of which appear only once. Sequenced material: PBMCs or T cells enriched from blood (not recorded which). The receptors stem from a man aged 55 to 70 who had recovered from COVID-19. Each CDR3 is given with its conserved first and last residue. The D gene is left open where the match is weak. A clone size is listed for some rows: how often the clone was seen (once, few, many), or a class if it is expanded.

d_call clone_size j_call v_call cdr3_aa cdr3_nt
TRBD2 - TRBJ2-7 TRBV4-1 CASSQSDFIAGGSYEQYF TGCGCCAGCAGCCAATCGGACTTTATCGCGGGGGGGTCATACGAGCAGTACTTC
- - TRBJ2-5 TRBV4-3 CASSQDGPSRGGFQETQYF TGCGCCAGCAGCCAAGATGGTCCGAGTAGGGGGGGATTTCAAGAGACCCAGTACTTC
TRBD1 few TRBJ2-2 TRBV14 CASSQVGRTGGAAGELFF TGTGCCAGCAGCCAAGTGGGGCGAACAGGGGGCGCGGCCGGGGAGCTGTTTTTT
TRBD1 - TRBJ1-5 TRBV4-1 CASSQEAQGAFQPQHF TGCGCCAGCAGCCAAGAGGCGCAGGGGGCTTTTCAGCCCCAGCATTTT
TRBD1 - TRBJ1-4 TRBV5-1 CASSPGDSPATNEKLFF TGCGCCAGCAGCCCGGGGGACAGTCCTGCAACTAATGAAAAACTGTTTTTT
- - TRBJ2-1 TRBV23-1 CASKRRAISPLVEQFF TGCGCCAGCAAACGTCGAGCGATTTCCCCCTTAGTTGAGCAGTTCTTC
- - TRBJ2-7 TRBV6-1 CASSETGHYEQYF TGTGCCAGCAGTGAAACGGGACACTACGAGCAGTACTTC
- - TRBJ2-7 TRBV2 CASSTLLGPYEQYF TGTGCCAGCAGTACTCTCTTGGGGCCCTACGAGCAGTACTTC
TRBD1 - TRBJ2-2 TRBV6-4 CASRGQGAGGELFF TGTGCCAGCAGAGGACAGGGGGCTGGCGGGGAGCTGTTTTTT
TRBD1 - TRBJ2-6 TRBV27 CASLPGQGKSGANVLTF TGTGCCAGCCTCCCTGGACAGGGAAAATCTGGGGCCAACGTCCTGACTTTC
TRBD1 - TRBJ1-2 TRBV19 CASSVRQGGDYGYTF TGTGCCAGTAGTGTGAGACAGGGGGGGGACTATGGCTACACCTTC
TRBD1 - TRBJ1-2 TRBV7-2 CASSLEPRGLGGYTF TGTGCCAGCAGCTTAGAGCCCAGGGGGCTAGGTGGCTACACCTTC
TRBD1 - TRBJ1-2 TRBV7-8 CASSLGDRWMGYGYTF TGTGCCAGCAGCTTAGGGGACAGGTGGATGGGATATGGCTACACCTTC
- - TRBJ1-4 TRBV19 CASSLRVGEKLFF TGTGCCAGTAGCCTCAGGGTTGGAGAAAAACTGTTTTTT
- - TRBJ1-2 TRBV20-1 CSASVGGGGANYGYTF TGCAGTGCTAGTGTGGGTGGGGGAGGGGCTAACTATGGCTACACCTTC
TRBD2 - TRBJ2-2 TRBV5-4 CASSFLLAGNTGELFF TGTGCCAGCAGCTTTTTGTTAGCGGGGAACACCGGGGAGCTGTTTTTT
- once TRBJ2-4 TRBV19 CASSIASRWNNIQYF TGTGCCAGTAGTATAGCGAGCAGGTGGAACAACATTCAGTACTTC
TRBD1 - TRBJ1-6 TRBV28 CASSPTDRANSPLHF TGTGCCAGCAGCCCTACCGACAGGGCTAATTCACCCCTCCACTTT
- - TRBJ2-3 TRBV5-1 CASSLTGSSTDTQYF TGCGCCAGCAGCTTGACAGGATCTAGCACAGATACGCAGTATTTT
- - TRBJ1-1 TRBV18 CASSPNGHENTEAFF TGTGCCAGCTCACCTAACGGACACGAGAACACTGAAGCTTTCTTT
- - TRBJ2-1 TRBV14 CASSQVGYIGYNEQFF TGTGCCAGCAGCCAAGTCGGGTACATCGGCTACAATGAGCAGTTCTTC
- - TRBJ2-7 TRBV6-1 CASSHRGGEQYF TGTGCCAGCAGTCACAGGGGAGGCGAGCAGTACTTC
- - TRBJ1-1 TRBV6-5 CASKDTGTMNTEAFF TGTGCCAGCAAAGATACCGGGACAATGAACACTGAAGCTTTCTTT
TRBD1 many TRBJ2-2 TRBV2 CASIRQGATGELFF TGTGCCAGCATAAGACAGGGGGCAACCGGGGAGCTGTTTTTT
- - TRBJ1-2 TRBV9 CASSAPNRGYTF TGTGCCAGCAGCGCCCCCAACAGGGGCTACACCTTC
- - TRBJ2-2 TRBV7-6 CASSFTAQVTGELFF TGTGCCAGCAGCTTCACAGCCCAAGTCACCGGGGAGCTGTTTTTT
- - TRBJ2-1 TRBV6-5 CASRRRQSSYNEQFF TGTGCCAGCAGGAGGAGACAGAGCTCCTACAATGAGCAGTTCTTC
- - TRBJ1-1 TRBV11-3 CASSSGGNTEAFF TGTGCCAGCAGCTCCGGGGGAAACACTGAAGCTTTCTTT
- - TRBJ2-7 TRBV7-9 CASSLAGRDKRYF TGTGCCAGCAGCTTAGCGGGCAGGGACAAGCGGTACTTC
TRBD1 - TRBJ1-5 TRBV27 CASSFTPPRQGGNQPQHF TGTGCCAGCAGTTTCACCCCCCCTCGACAGGGCGGCAATCAGCCCCAGCATTTT
- - TRBJ2-5 TRBV5-5 CASTWLGGDQETQYF TGTGCCAGCACCTGGTTAGGGGGGGACCAAGAGACCCAGTACTTC
- - TRBJ1-1 TRBV6-5 CASSYSTANTEAFF TGTGCCAGCAGTTACTCGACAGCGAACACTGAAGCTTTCTTT
- - TRBJ1-5 TRBV10-3 CAISEQGDQPQHF TGTGCCATCAGTGAGCAGGGTGATCAGCCCCAGCATTTT
- - TRBJ2-1 TRBV4-2 CASSQDGVSNEQFF TGTGCCAGCAGCCAAGACGGGGTATCCAATGAGCAGTTCTTC
TRBD1 - TRBJ2-3 TRBV7-6 CASSLATGADTQYF TGTGCCAGCAGCTTAGCGACAGGGGCAGATACGCAGTATTTT
- - TRBJ2-1 TRBV7-6 CASSLERLNEQFF TGTGCCAGCAGCTTAGAGAGGCTCAATGAGCAGTTCTTC
- - TRBJ2-7 TRBV11-1 CASSWNAGSIQYF TGTGCCAGCAGCTGGAATGCGGGGTCGATTCAGTACTTC